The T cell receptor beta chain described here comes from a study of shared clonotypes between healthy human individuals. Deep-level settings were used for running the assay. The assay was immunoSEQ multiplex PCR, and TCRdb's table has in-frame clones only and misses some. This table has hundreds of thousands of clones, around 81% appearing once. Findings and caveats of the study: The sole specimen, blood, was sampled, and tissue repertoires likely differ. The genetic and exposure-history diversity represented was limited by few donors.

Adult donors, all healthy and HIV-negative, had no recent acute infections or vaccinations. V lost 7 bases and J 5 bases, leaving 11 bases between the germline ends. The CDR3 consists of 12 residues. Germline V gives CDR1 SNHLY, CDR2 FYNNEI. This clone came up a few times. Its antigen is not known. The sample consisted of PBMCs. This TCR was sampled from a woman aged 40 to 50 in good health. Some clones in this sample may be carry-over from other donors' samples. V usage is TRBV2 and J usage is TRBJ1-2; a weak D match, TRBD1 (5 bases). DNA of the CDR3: TGTGCCAGCAATTCGGGGGGGTATGGCTACACCTTC. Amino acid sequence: CASNSGGYGYTF.